This TCR beta chain originates from a study of blood T cell repertoires in COVID-19 (TCRdb year 2020). Background on the whole study: Samples from collaborators originated in the United States, Italy and Spain and spanned both the acute and convalescent phases of COVID-19. The prospective study material was composed of cDNA or gDNA derived from T cells, B-cell-depleted T cells, or PBMCs. Deeply sampled blood TCRbeta repertoires from subjects exposed to, actively infected with, or recovered from COVID-19 were included in the dataset. The repertoires were released in a freely available public database meant as a resource for research on the immune response to SARS-CoV-2. The samples were drawn from the first 160 participants of the ongoing ImmuneRACE study and from 950 to 1,500 subjects provided by 6 global collaborators. Nearly every sample came with metadata listing a de-identified subject ID, COVID-19 status, age in years and sex. Where available, HLA class I and class II types were taken from metadata supplied by the sample provider and were not determined by assay-based typing. The paper's findings and limits, for the study overall: How much clinical and demographic metadata was included differed by source and by participant, and the metadata was provided uncurated.

TCRbeta CDR3 regions were amplified from genomic DNA by means of the immunoSEQ Assay, a bias-controlled multiplex PCR. The study's processing was this. Within the assay, amplification of reference gene primers was used to estimate how many nucleated cells each sample contained. To quantify the absolute abundance of each unique TCRbeta CDR3 rearrangement, sequence reads were collapsed and filtered. Productive Simpson clonality was computed per sample as the square root of Simpson's diversity index over productive rearrangements. TCRdb stores this immuneACCESS table with in-frame sequences only. Part of the clones is absent; in the studies checked, under half of the shortfall reflects unresolved V genes, and no reason is known for the rest. That table supplies the V and J calls and clone size; D and trimming were determined from the DNA. The sample table shows some 140,000 clones, and about 87% are seen once. 2.5% of the sample is taken by the ten largest.

The collaborating institutions used their own protocols to collect whole blood in K2EDTA tubes. For TCRbeta analysis, collaborators shipped samples as frozen whole blood, isolated PBMCs, or DNA extracted from either of those sample types. This clone showed up just a few times. Which antigen it targets is not known. There are no base qualities to consult, and no much larger clone falls within one base. Based on the germline V gene, the CDR1 and CDR2 sequences are MNHEY and SVGAGI. From its cysteine to its phenylalanine, the CDR3 spans 13 amino acids. The DNA shown is the 39-base CDR3, in frame from base 1. Deletion took 6 bases off V and 6 bases off J, with a span of 14 bases between the germline ends.

The V and J segments used are TRBV6-5 and TRBJ1-1; the D gene is not confidently resolved. This TCR came from a man aged 45-60 years with active COVID-19. Sequencing was done on a sample of peripheral blood. Here is the DNA: TGTGCCAGCAGGCCCCGAGGGTTGGCTGAAGCTTTCTTT. It encodes CASRPRGLAEAFF.